The clone carrying this T cell receptor beta chain is labeled as medium-sized (0.01 to 0.1%). MiXCR was run by TCRdb on the 5' RACE reads, yielding one entry per CDR3 protein. The sample lists several thousand distinct CDR3 sequences, around 2.7% occurring once. The data originate from a study of spatial heterogeneity in lung cancer. Study context: In the raw reads, each unique TCR and UMI combination was present more than ten times on average.

Specified time point: sample taken at primary tumor resection. The donor population consisted of approximately 70 patients with untreated, early-stage non-small cell lung cancer. Material for sequencing was whole RNA from tumor, nontumor lung or frozen PBMC, left unsorted. The CDR3 length is 14 residues. V dropped 1 base and J dropped 4 bases, with 8 bases sitting between them. CDR1 and CDR2 (germline): LGHDT, YNNKEL (reference sequence). This rearrangement joins TRBV3-1 to TRBJ1-5; D is unresolved. This receptor was identified in a male donor with early-stage non-small cell lung cancer. Sample: normal lung tissue next to the tumor, taken at surgery. The CDR3 sequence is CASSQATGNQPQHF. As DNA, the CDR3 is TGTGCCAGCAGCCAAGCGACTGGAAATCAGCCCCAGCATTTT.